Presented here are 24 T cell receptor beta chains from one specimen sequenced in a study of long-term antiretroviral therapy in people with HIV. Version v3.0 of the immunoSEQ assay was performed at survey level. The protocol was immunoSEQ multiplex PCR, while the TCRdb copy is restricted to in-frame clones and leaves out a portion. In the table there are approximately 17,000 clones, 65% to 85% of which are singletons. The starting material was unsorted PBMCs, obtained 0.1 years before starting antiretroviral therapy. These receptors all come from a man aged 18 to 30 with HIV.

This clone has just one count. The rearrangement uses TRBV5-1 and TRBJ2-3, with D maybe TRBD2 (6 bases). CDR3 size: 16 residues. The germline gives CDR1 SGHRS, CDR2 YFSETQ. V lost 1 base and J 1 base, leaving 13 bases between the germline ends. CDR3 sequence: CASSLRGLTRTDTQYF. The CDR3 DNA follows: TGCGCCAGCAGCTTGAGGGGACTCACACGCACAGATACGCAGTATTTT.

The chain combines TRBV18 with TRBJ1-1; D possibly corresponds to TRBD1 (5 bases). Germline V gives CDR1 KGHSH, CDR2 LQKENI. This CDR3 is built from 17 residues. Deletions cut 5 bases from V and 2 bases from J, with 21 bases between. Here the CDR3 DNA reads TGTGCCAGCTCAGGGGGTGCAGGGATACTCACTAACACTGAAGCTTTCTTT. Translated, it gives CASSGGAGILTNTEAFF. The entire variable domain, with the rest obtained from reference TRBV18 and TRBJ1-1, is as follows: NAGVMQNPRHLVRRRGQEARLRCSPMKGHSHVYWYRQLPEEGLKFMVYLQKENIIDESGMPKERFSAEFPKEGPSILRIQQVVRGDSAAYFCASSGGAGILTNTEAFFGQGTRLTVV.

The V call is TRBV5-1, the J call TRBJ2-3; D is ambiguous. V dropped 4 bases and J dropped 0 bases, with 12 bases sitting between them. CDR1 SGHRS and CDR2 YFSETQ come from the germline V gene. This CDR3 has 15 amino acids. CDR3 loop: CASSPLVASTDTQYF. The CDR3 region has the DNA TGCGCCAGCAGCCCCCTCGTGGCGAGCACAGATACGCAGTATTTT.

V and J are TRBV4-3 and TRBJ2-7; D gene ambiguous. Trimming left V 0 bases short and J 3 bases short, with 6 bases between. Germline V lookup: CDR1 LGHNA, CDR2 YSLEER. The CDR3 has 13 amino acids. The chain's CDR3 is CASSQDADYEQYF. Written as DNA, the CDR3 is TGCGCCAGCAGCCAAGATGCCGACTACGAGCAGTACTTC.

The J gene is TRBJ2-1, the V gene TRBV19; tentative D call: TRBD2 (6 bases). From germline, CDR1 is LNHDA and CDR2 SQIVND (reference sequence). The CDR3 contains 14 residues. V was clipped by 3 bases and J by 9 bases, with 15 bases between them. CDR3 coding DNA: TGTGCCAGTAGTATTCAACTAGCAGTCCCTGAGCAGTTCTTC. Translation gives CASSIQLAVPEQFF.

The chain couples TRBV6-5 to TRBJ2-7; a weak D match, TRBD1 (6 bases). CDR3 length: 14 amino acids. Trimming pared 8 bases from V and 2 bases from J, leaving 16 bases between. CDR1 is MNHEY, CDR2 SVGAGI, per germline. Written as DNA, the CDR3 is TGTGCCAGCGGGACCTACAGGGTACCCTACGAGCAGTACTTC. Protein: CASGTYRVPYEQYF.

The CDR3 sequence is CASSPRDTLDYNEQFF. The CDR3 DNA reads as TGTGCCAGCAGTCCACGGGACACGCTCGACTACAATGAGCAGTTCTTC. J is TRBJ2-1 and V is TRBV27, with TRBD1 as a possible D gene (6 bases). CDR3 length equals 16 residues. V was clipped by 5 bases and J by 3 bases, with 17 bases between them. The germline V gene has CDR1 MNHEY and CDR2 SMNVEV (reference sequence).

The chain joins TRBV28 to TRBJ1-2; D remains ambiguous. This CDR3 region has 14 residues. Germline assignment: CDR1 MDHEN and CDR2 SYDVKM. Deletions cut 5 bases from V and 5 bases from J, with 15 bases between. The CDR3 protein is CASSTDKPPYGYTF. CDR3 nucleotide sequence: TGTGCCAGCAGTACTGACAAGCCCCCTTATGGCTACACCTTC.

The gene calls are TRBV11-2 and TRBJ1-2; D call uncertain. This CDR3 spans 13 amino acids. In germline, CDR1 is SGHAT, CDR2 FQNNGV. The V and J ends lost 1 base and 6 bases respectively, with 9 bases between them. CDR3 sequence reads: CASSLAGNNGYTF. The CDR3 region has the DNA TGTGCCAGCAGCTTAGCAGGAAACAATGGCTACACCTTC.

The rearrangement joins TRBV27 to TRBJ1-1; D perhaps matches TRBD1 (5 bases). The CDR3 has 17 residues. Deletions cut 3 bases from V and 1 base from J, with 18 bases between. The germline CDR1 and CDR2 sequences are MNHEY and SMNVEV (reference sequence). CDR3 in DNA: TGTGCCAGCAGTTTTAAGGGCAATAAGGGACCGAACACTGAAGCTTTCTTT. Amino acid sequence: CASSFKGNKGPNTEAFF.

This sequence joins TRBV5-1 and TRBJ2-3, with no clear D. Germline loops: CDR1 SGHRS, CDR2 YFSETQ. The CDR3 consists of 15 residues. Trimming took 1 base from V and 1 from J, leaving 10 bases between them. The CDR3 bases are TGCGCCAGCAGCTTGACTGGCCGAGGCACAGATACGCAGTATTTT. As protein: CASSLTGRGTDTQYF.

J is TRBJ2-3 and V is TRBV11-2; D assignment may be TRBD1 or TRBD2 (5 bases each). Germline CDR1 and CDR2: SGHAT and FQNNGV. Trimming stripped 2 bases from V and 0 bases from J, with 9 bases between. This CDR3 is 15 amino acids long. This CDR3 is CASSLQGVSTDTQYF. As DNA, the CDR3 is TGTGCCAGCAGCTTACAGGGAGTAAGCACAGATACGCAGTATTTT.

V is TRBV5-6 and J is TRBJ1-1, with D tentatively TRBD1 (5 bases). The CDR3 runs 14 residues. Between the trimmed V and J ends, which lost 2 bases and 3 bases, there was a span of 11 bases. Per germline, CDR1 SGHDT and CDR2 YYEEEE. CDR3 residues: CASSFSTDHTEAFF. DNA for the CDR3: TGTGCCAGCAGCTTTTCGACAGACCACACTGAAGCTTTCTTT.

This chain joins TRBV6-6 and TRBJ1-1, with TRBD1 as a possible D gene (6 bases). The germline gives CDR1 MNHNY, CDR2 SVGAGI (reference sequence). The CDR3 totals 14 residues. Trimming left V 4 bases short and J 5 bases short, with 14 bases between. In DNA form, the CDR3 reads TGTGCCAGCAGTTCCAGGGGCTCGGGGACTGAAGCTTTCTTT. It encodes CASSSRGSGTEAFF.

The chain combines TRBV5-1 with TRBJ2-2; 9 bases agree with TRBD2. The V gene end was trimmed by 0 bases and the J gene end by 3 bases; junction bases not matched to a gene: 6. There are 17 residues in the CDR3. CDR1 and CDR2 from the germline V gene are SGHRS and YFSETQ. The CDR3 reads CASSLDGLAGYTGELFF. In nucleotides, the CDR3 is TGCGCCAGCAGCTTGGATGGGCTAGCGGGATACACCGGGGAGCTGTTTTTT. The variable domain in full, completed from reference TRBV5-1 and TRBJ2-2, reads KAGVTQTPRYLIKTRGQQVTLSCSPISGHRSVSWYQQTPGQGLQFLFEYFSETQRNKGNFPGRFSGRQFSNSRSEMNVSTLELGDSALYLCASSLDGLAGYTGELFFGEGSRLTVL.

The rearrangement joins TRBV28 to TRBJ2-3; 10 bases map to TRBD2. The ends lost 1 base at V and 10 bases at J; junction bases unmatched: 8. The CDR3 spans 15 residues. Germline CDR1 MDHEN, CDR2 SYDVKM. The CDR3 reads CASSLSASGSSAQYF. DNA for the CDR3: TGTGCCAGCAGTTTATCGGCTAGCGGGAGTTCAGCGCAGTATTTT.

V gene TRBV7-2 combines with J gene TRBJ1-3; weak D call: TRBD1 (5 bases). The V end lost 5 bases, the J end lost 6 bases, and 14 bases lay between the germline ends. The CDR3 has 14 residues. CDR1 and CDR2 (germline): SGHTA, FQGNSA. As DNA, the CDR3 is TGTGCCAGCAGCCCTCAGCCAGGGTTAAACACCATATATTTT. Its protein product is CASSPQPGLNTIYF. Variable domain in full (rest from reference TRBV7-2 and TRBJ1-3): GAGVSQSPSNKVTEKGKDVELRCDPISGHTALYWYRQSLGQGLEFLIYFQGNSAPDKSGLPSDRFSAERTGGSVSTLTIQRTQQEDSAVYLCASSPQPGLNTIYFGEGSWLTVV.

The V and J genes are TRBV6-1 and TRBJ2-2; TRBD2 aligns across 7 bases. CDR1 and CDR2 from the germline V gene are MNHNS and SASEGT. There are 14 residues in the CDR3. V was clipped by 9 bases and J by 6 bases; unmatched bases: 10. This CDR3 is CASALQRGPGELFF. CDR3 sequence (DNA): TGTGCCAGTGCACTCCAGCGGGGCCCCGGGGAGCTGTTTTTT.

V is TRBV13 and J is TRBJ1-6, with no clear D. The V end was cut by 1 base, the J end by 5 bases, with 0 bases between. Germline assignment: CDR1 PRHDT and CDR2 FYEKMQ (reference sequence). The CDR3 spans 12 residues. As DNA, the CDR3 is TGTGCCAGCAGCTTAGATAATTCACCCCTCCACTTT. It translates to CASSLDNSPLHF.

The rearrangement links TRBV5-6 to TRBJ1-6; D gene uncertain. The length of the CDR3 is 14 residues. CDR1 and CDR2 (germline): SGHDT, YYEEEE. V lost 3 bases, J lost 5 bases, and 9 bases lay in between. The CDR3 reads CASSSQKNNSPLHF. For the CDR3, the DNA is TGTGCCAGCAGCTCACAGAAGAATAATTCACCCCTCCACTTT. The variable domain in full, with the rest retrieved from reference TRBV5-6 and TRBJ1-6, is DAGVTQSPTHLIKTRGQQVTLRCSPKSGHDTVSWYQQALGQGPQFIFQYYEEEERQRGNFPDRFSGHQFPNYSSELNVNALLLGDSALYLCASSSQKNNSPLHFGNGTRLTVT.

A word on this clone: Germline and junction disagree at one end, which may indicate a read error. The genes are TRBV5-3 and TRBJ2-7, with 14 nucleotides matching TRBD2. TRBV5-3 is sorted into the ORF group, with uncertain function. CDR3 length: 15 residues. CDR3: CASSWGLAGESEQYF. In nucleotides, the CDR3 is TGTGCCAGCAGCTGGGGACTAGCGGGAGAAAGCGAGCAGTACTTC.

This sequence joins TRBV27 and TRBJ2-7; D not resolved. There are 14 residues in the CDR3. Trimming stripped 4 bases from V and 0 bases from J, with 10 bases between. Germline CDR1 reads MNHEY; CDR2 reads SMNVEV (reference sequence). CDR3 protein: CASSWAVSSYEQYF. CDR3 in DNA: TGTGCCAGCAGTTGGGCGGTGAGCTCCTACGAGCAGTACTTC.

The chain couples TRBV11-2 to TRBJ2-3; TRBD1 matches at 11 bases. The V segment lost 8 bases and the J segment 5 bases; nucleotides outside the gene matches: 3. Germline CDR1 SGHAT, CDR2 FQNNGV. The CDR3 extends over 13 amino acids. The CDR3 protein is CASGQGAGDTQYF. The CDR3 nucleotides read TGTGCCAGCGGACAGGGGGCTGGAGATACGCAGTATTTT.

This chain uses TRBV27 with TRBJ2-2; D gene uncertain. V shed 6 bases and J shed 5 bases, with 10 bases lying between them. The CDR3 is made up of 13 amino acids. The germline gives CDR1 MNHEY, CDR2 SMNVEV (reference sequence). The CDR3 bases are TGTGCCAGCAGACAACCCCTAACCGGGGAGCTGTTTTTT. Translated: CASRQPLTGELFF.